These T cell receptor beta chains were read from a single sample in a study of T-cell memory formation after mild COVID-19. Each CDR3 protein gets one entry after TCRdb re-called the 5' RACE reads with MiXCR. The sample carries approximately 400,000 distinct CDR3 sequences, roughly 18% recorded once. Sequenced input: PBMCs or a T cell subset sorted from them (not recorded which). Receptor source: a man aged 18 to 29 who had mild COVID-19 (a few samples of this study predate the infection). Cell type and time point are not known. The conserved cysteine and the conserved F or W are not part of the CDR3 here. Fields, in order: D gene, V gene, CDR3 protein. The D gene is left open where the match is weak.

NA | TRBV13 | ASSPGWGAF
NA | TRBV5-1 | ASSLGAGEGSAF
NA | TRBV19 | ASSIGGRYTDTQY
TRBD1 | TRBV4-3 | ASSQITGQWEVF
NA | TRBV15 | ATSSGRNTEAF
TRBD1 | TRBV7-2 | ASSWTGGTGELF
TRBD1 | TRBV27 | ASSLSMGQDYGYT
TRBD1 | TRBV5-1 | ASSPDRENKQPQH
TRBD1 | TRBV7-9 | ASSFGTGGIDTQY
NA | TRBV5-1 | ASSLAAGQATEAF
TRBD1 | TRBV4-1 | ASSLTGTGDQPQH
NA | TRBV12-3/TRBV12-4 | ASSFLQRETQY
NA | TRBV6-5 | ASSRQLARGEQY
NA | TRBV5-4 | ASSLGSDLRDTQY
NA | TRBV28 | ASRWEANYEQF
TRBD1 | TRBV14 | ASSQGGQGNTEAF
NA | TRBV6-5 | ASQSSYNSPLH
TRBD2 | TRBV7-2 | ASSLAPSGLYEQY